The present T cell receptor beta chain was sequenced within a study of shared clonotypes between healthy human individuals. In the study overall: A donor's plate count was three for CD4 naive and three for CD4 memory; CD8 naive had two and CD8 memory one. Study results and caveats: An expected dependence of interdonor clonotype sharing on sequencing depth was noted.

Comments on this clone: Its target is not known.

This CDR3 contains 10 residues. CDR1 and CDR2 from the germline V gene are DFQATT and SNEGSKA (reference sequence). The ends were cut back, 6 bases at V and 8 bases at J, with 7 bases in the middle. The table came from immunoSEQ multiplex PCR; TCRdb's copy has only in-frame clones and leaves some out. This sample carries millions of clones, around nine tenths of them seen once, and the ten largest clones take roughly 0.14%. Source material: naive CD4+ T cells sorted from blood. This sample's subset: CD45RA+ positively selected. The V and J genes are TRBV20-1 and TRBJ1-4; unclear D gene. The origin of this receptor is a man younger than 35 in good health. The CDR3 here is CSAPREKLFF. CDR3 nucleotide sequence: TGCAGTGCCCCAAGGGAAAAACTGTTTTTT.